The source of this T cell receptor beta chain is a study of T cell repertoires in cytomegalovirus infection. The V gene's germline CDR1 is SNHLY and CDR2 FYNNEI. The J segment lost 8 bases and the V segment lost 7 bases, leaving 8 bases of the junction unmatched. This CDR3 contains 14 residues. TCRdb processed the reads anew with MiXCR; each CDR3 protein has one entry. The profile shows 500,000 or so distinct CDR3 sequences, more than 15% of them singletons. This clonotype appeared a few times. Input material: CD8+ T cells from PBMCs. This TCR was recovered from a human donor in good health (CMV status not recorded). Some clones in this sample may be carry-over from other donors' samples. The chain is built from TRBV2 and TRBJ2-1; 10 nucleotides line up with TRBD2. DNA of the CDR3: TGTGCCAGCACGGCTAGCGGGAGTCGAGATGAGCAGTTCTTC. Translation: CASTASGSRDEQFF.